Listed below are T cell receptor beta chains from one sample, sequenced in a study of human T cells and chemical hapten exposure. Each CDR3 protein gets one entry after TCRdb re-called the 5' RACE reads with MiXCR. The profile shows approximately 140,000 distinct CDR3 sequences, roughly 4.1% of them singletons. All receptors come from a female donor in good health. Each CDR3 is given with its conserved first and last residue. D genes are given only for firm matches. Size is stated for part of the rows, as once, few or many counts, or as a class when the clone is expanded.

>TRBV15|-|many|TRBJ1-2
CATSRDREFLYGYTF
TGTGCCACCAGCAGAGATCGGGAGTTCCTCTATGGCTACACCTTC
>TRBV10-3|TRBD2|many|TRBJ2-1
CAITRGGYNEQFF
TGTGCCATCACTCGCGGGGGATACAATGAGCAGTTCTTC
>TRBV5-1|-|many|TRBJ2-5
CASSLSDSPGTQYF
TGCGCCAGCAGCTTGTCGGACAGCCCGGGGACCCAGTACTTC
>TRBV20-1|-|many|TRBJ2-7
CSAGDPTSSYEQYF
TGCAGTGCTGGGGATCCCACGTCTTCCTACGAGCAGTACTTC
>TRBV7-6|-|-|TRBJ2-7
CASSTNAGASYEQYF
TGTGCCAGCAGCACCAACGCGGGGGCCTCCTACGAGCAGTACTTC
>TRBV20-1|-|many|TRBJ1-1
CSARRFLGHTEAFF
TGCAGTGCTAGAAGGTTTTTGGGTCACACTGAAGCTTTCTTT
>TRBV11-1|TRBD2|many|TRBJ2-3
CASKLAGGPADTQYF
TGTGCCAGCAAATTAGCGGGGGGGCCCGCAGATACGCAGTATTTT
>TRBV20-1|-|many|TRBJ1-2
CSARLGPSYTF
TGCAGTGCTAGACTAGGACCCAGCTACACCTTC
>TRBV5-6|TRBD2|-|TRBJ2-1
CASTRGGGLNEQFF
TGTGCCAGCACCCGCGGCGGGGGACTCAATGAGCAGTTCTTC
>TRBV27|TRBD1|-|TRBJ1-5
CASSFRGQGRAPQHF
TGTGCCAGCAGTTTTCGTGGACAGGGGAGAGCGCCCCAGCATTTT
>TRBV29-1|TRBD1|-|TRBJ1-2
CSVEEVFDRAGNYGYTF
TGCAGCGTTGAAGAGGTCTTCGACAGGGCGGGTAACTATGGCTACACCTTC
>TRBV4-2|-|-|TRBJ1-6
CASSQERPRNSPLHF
TGTGCCAGCAGCCAAGAGAGGCCACGAAATTCACCCCTCCACTTT
>TRBV7-8|-|-|TRBJ2-5
CASSLTVWDSQETQYF
TGTGCCAGCAGCCTAACCGTCTGGGACTCACAAGAGACCCAGTACTTC
>TRBV10-3|-|-|TRBJ1-4
CAISRGGATNEKLFF
TGTGCCATCAGTCGAGGAGGCGCGACTAATGAAAAACTGTTTTTT
>TRBV6-2/TRBV6-3|TRBD1|many|TRBJ1-4
CASSLQGFNEKLFF
TGTGCCAGCAGCCTACAGGGGTTTAATGAAAAACTGTTTTTT
>TRBV20-1|TRBD2|many|TRBJ2-1
CSARDSTSGDYNEQFF
TGCAGTGCTAGAGACTCGACTAGCGGGGACTACAATGAGCAGTTCTTC
>TRBV20-1|-|many|TRBJ2-7
CSAPGPDLMGEQYF
TGCAGTGCCCCGGGTCCGGATCTCATGGGGGAGCAGTACTTC
>TRBV2|-|many|TRBJ1-1
CASRLLAENTEAFF
TGTGCCAGCAGATTATTAGCAGAGAACACTGAAGCTTTCTTT